This T cell receptor beta chain stems from a study of shared clonotypes between healthy human individuals. Germline V CDR1 and CDR2: SEHNR, FQNEAQ (reference sequence). This CDR3 is built from 19 residues. With V trimmed by 1 base and J by 5 bases, 20 bases remained unmatched. Some clones are missing from TCRdb's copy, which holds only in-frame ones; the method was immunoSEQ multiplex PCR. The profile shows some 1,900,000 clones, roughly 95% of them singletons. Positive CCR7 selection of CD45RO-negative cells yielded the naive CD8 cells, and terminally differentiated effector memory CD45RA+ cells were excluded.

The chain carries TRBV7-9 and TRBJ2-7; 7 bases agree with TRBD1. The sequenced sample was naive CD8+ T cells sorted from blood. The TCR was taken from a man between 18 and 35 years old in good health. The CDR3 loop reads CASSLGSGGDGNNFHEQYF. For the CDR3, the DNA is TGTGCCAGCAGCTTAGGTTCAGGGGGAGACGGCAATAATTTCCACGAGCAGTACTTC.